This TCR beta chain was documented in a study of cytomegalovirus exposure and HLA in healthy donors. Study-level results: Most of the CMV-associated TCR beta chains (in a later analysis) appeared to be HLA-restricted. Indistinguishability led to the exclusion of some V segments, TRBV6-2 and TRBV6-3 included. Reports showed the classifier diagnosing cytomegalovirus status with high specificity and sensitivity.

The V gene's germline CDR1 is SGHRS and CDR2 YFSETQ. This CDR3 contains 12 residues. Trimming took 3 bases from V and 2 from J, leaving 5 bases between them. The PCR had 60 Vbeta and 13 Jbeta primers. TCRdb's table, derived via immunoSEQ multiplex PCR, lists solely in-frame clones and lacks some. The table lists about 120,000 clones, about 75% of them singletons. To note about this clone: Its antigen remains unidentified.

Sequences were obtained from PBMCs. This clonotype originated in a woman aged 40 to 49 in good health and CMV-seropositive. This chain connects TRBV5-1 to TRBJ1-1; D is undetermined. Here the CDR3 reads CASSYSNTEAFF. The CDR3 nucleotides are TGCGCCAGCAGCTACAGTAACACTGAAGCTTTCTTT.